This record covers a single T cell receptor (beta chain). The data originate from a study of blood T cells in healthy people across ages. CDR1 is SEHNR, CDR2 FQNEAQ, per germline (reference sequence). The CDR3 has 12 residues. Combining a sample-barcoded 5' primer with a J-beta primer mix, a second PCR ran for 7 to 11 cycles. MiXCR was run by TCRdb on the 5' RACE reads, yielding one entry per CDR3 protein. The table has about 670,000 distinct CDR3 sequences, roughly half seen once. The sample consisted of blood. The chain is built from TRBV7-9 and TRBJ2-7; D gene ambiguous. The clonotype was recovered from an elderly woman in good health. CDR3 bases: TGTGTCGGCCGCGATAAAGGGTACGAGCAGTACTTC. It specifies CVGRDKGYEQYF.